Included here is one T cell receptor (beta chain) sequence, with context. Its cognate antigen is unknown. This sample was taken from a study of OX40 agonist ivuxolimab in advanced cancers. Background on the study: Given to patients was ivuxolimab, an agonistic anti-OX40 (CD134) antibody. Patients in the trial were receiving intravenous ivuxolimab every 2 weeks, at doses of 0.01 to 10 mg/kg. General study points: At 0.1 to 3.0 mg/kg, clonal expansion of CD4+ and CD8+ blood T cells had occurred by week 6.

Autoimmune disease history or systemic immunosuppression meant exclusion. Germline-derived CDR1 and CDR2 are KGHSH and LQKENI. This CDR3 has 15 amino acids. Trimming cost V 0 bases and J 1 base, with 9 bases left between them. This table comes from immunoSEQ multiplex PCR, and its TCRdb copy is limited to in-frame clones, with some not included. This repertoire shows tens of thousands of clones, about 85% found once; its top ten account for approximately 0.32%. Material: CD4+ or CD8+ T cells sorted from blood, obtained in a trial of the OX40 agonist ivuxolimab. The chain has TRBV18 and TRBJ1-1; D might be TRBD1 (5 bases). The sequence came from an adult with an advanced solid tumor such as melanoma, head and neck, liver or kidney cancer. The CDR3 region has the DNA TGTGCCAGCTCACCACCCACAGGAGAGAACACTGAAGCTTTCTTT. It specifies CASSPPTGENTEAFF.